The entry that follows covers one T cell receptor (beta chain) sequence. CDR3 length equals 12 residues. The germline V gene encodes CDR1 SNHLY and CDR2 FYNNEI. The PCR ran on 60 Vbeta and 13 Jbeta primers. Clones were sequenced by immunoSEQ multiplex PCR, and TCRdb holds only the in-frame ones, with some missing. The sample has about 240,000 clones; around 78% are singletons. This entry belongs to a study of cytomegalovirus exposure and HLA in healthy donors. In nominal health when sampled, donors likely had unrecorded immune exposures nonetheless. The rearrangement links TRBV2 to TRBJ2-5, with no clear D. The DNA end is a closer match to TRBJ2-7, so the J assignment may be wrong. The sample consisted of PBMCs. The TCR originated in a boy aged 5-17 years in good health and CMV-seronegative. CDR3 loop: CASTESSYEQYF. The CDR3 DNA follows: TGTGCCAGCACCGAGAGCTCCTACGAGCAGTACTTC.